This TCR beta chain comes out of a study of PD-1 blockade in classical Hodgkin lymphoma. Whole-study findings and limits: Exclusion removed patients who began nivolumab under 1 year after ASCT. The study found that TCR diversity rose significantly by C4D1 in CD4+ but not CD8+ cells.

Germline values: CDR1 SGHAT, CDR2 FQNNGV. The CDR3 consists of 15 residues. Trimming took 0 bases from V and 3 from J, leaving 12 bases between them. This clone has more than one count but fewer than ten. Its cognate antigen is unknown. The table came from immunoSEQ multiplex PCR; TCRdb's copy has only in-frame clones and leaves some out. This table holds under 95,000 clones, over 90% found once. All patients relapsed after autologous stem cell transplantation, and brentuximab vedotin exposure varied. The TCR comes from a human donor with classical Hodgkin lymphoma. This chain uses TRBV11-2 with TRBJ2-7, with D possibly being TRBD2 (5 bases). Here the sequenced sample was peripheral blood mononuclear cells (PBMCs), taken before the second cycle of nivolumab. This CDR3 is CASSLESGSIYEQYF. DNA for the CDR3: TGTGCCAGCAGCTTAGAGTCGGGATCCATCTACGAGCAGTACTTC.